This TCR beta chain stems from a study of cytotoxic CD8 clonotypes in ibrutinib-treated CLL. Whole-study context: Response samples followed a median approximately 13 months of treatment, range 6 to 36.

Comment on this clone: The antigen is unknown.

Sequencing used immunoSEQ multiplex PCR; TCRdb keeps in-frame clones, though not all of them. The repertoire consists of under 300,000 clones, with 60% to 80% occurring once and the leading ten covering roughly 5%. With 2 bases clipped from V and 1 base from J, the junction kept 7 bases outside the gene matches. The CDR3 has 17 residues. From germline, CDR1 is MGHRA and CDR2 YSYEKL. Whole-study findings and limits: Among the clonotypes, public ones were uncommon and contracted or held stable on treatment.

This chain connects TRBV4-1 to TRBJ2-1, with 8 bases that match TRBD1. Sequences were derived from PBMCs, sampled at disease progression, from a patient treated with ibrutinib. The sequence was obtained from a human donor with chronic lymphocytic leukemia. The CDR3 DNA is TGCGCCAGCAGCCAATTATGGACAGGGAGATCCTACAATGAGCAGTTCTTC. Protein: CASSQLWTGRSYNEQFF.